The 25 T cell receptor beta chains listed next were all sequenced from one sample in a study of T cells after yellow fever vaccination. From the 5' RACE reads, TCRdb called clonotypes with MiXCR, one entry per CDR3 protein. Of 250,000 to 350,000 distinct CDR3 sequences listed, less than 9.5% are singletons. This specimen consisted of CD4+ T cells sorted from PBMCs, obtained 5 days after the yellow fever booster vaccination. The source of these receptors is a man between 18 and 29 years old who received the YFV17D yellow fever vaccine.

The genes are TRBV6-6 and TRBJ1-2, with D tentatively TRBD1 (6 bases). Germline assignment: CDR1 MNHNY and CDR2 SVGAGI (reference sequence). This CDR3 contains 17 residues. V was trimmed by 5 bases and J by 2 bases, leaving 21 bases between them. The CDR3 DNA follows: TGTGCCAGCAGTGCAGACGGGACAACGGACCGGAACTATGGCTACACCTTC. Protein product: CASSADGTTDRNYGYTF.

This clonotype has just a few counts. The rearrangement uses TRBV30 and TRBJ1-5, with a possible D match to TRBD1 (6 bases). CDR1 and CDR2 (germline): GTSNPN, SVGIG (reference sequence). This CDR3 spans 13 amino acids. The ends were cut back, 3 bases at V and 3 bases at J, with 9 bases in the middle. This CDR3 is CAWSDRFNQPQHF. Here the CDR3 DNA reads TGTGCCTGGAGCGACAGGTTCAATCAGCCCCAGCATTTT.

V gene TRBV7-2 combines with J gene TRBJ1-6; 7 bases agree with TRBD1. Trimming cost V 8 bases and J 10 bases; bases outside gene matches: 8. CDR3 length: 13 residues. Germline V gives CDR1 SGHTA, CDR2 FQGNSA. The CDR3 loop reads CASGYTGDSPLHF. The CDR3 DNA reads as TGTGCCAGCGGATATACAGGGGACTCACCCCTCCACTTT.

V gene TRBV11-2 combines with J gene TRBJ2-7; 10 nucleotides agree with TRBD2. The germline gives CDR1 SGHAT, CDR2 FQNNGV. Losses at the gene ends were 3 bases for V and 2 bases for J; bases not matched to a gene: 1. The CDR3 sequence is 14 residues long. The CDR3 DNA reads TGTGCCAGCAGCTTCACTAGCGGGGCCTACGAGCAGTACGTC. Amino acids: CASSFTSGAYEQYV.

This clonotype has only a few counts. The chain carries TRBV20-1 and TRBJ2-1; 8 bases line up with TRBD2. With V trimmed by 1 base and J by 4 bases, 12 bases remained unmatched. Looked up from germline, CDR1 is DFQATT and CDR2 is SNEGSKA (reference sequence). The CDR3 covers 17 residues. This CDR3 reads CSARVPLGSGDYNEQFF. For the CDR3, the DNA is TGCAGTGCTAGAGTTCCTCTGGGTAGCGGGGATTACAATGAGCAGTTCTTC.

In this sample, this clonotype turned up many times. The V gene is TRBV6-1, the J gene TRBJ2-5; D is undetermined. CDR3 length equals 12 residues. V dropped 1 base and J dropped 4 bases, with 4 bases sitting between them. Germline V CDR1 and CDR2: MNHNS, SASEGT. The CDR3 sequence: CASSEVGETQYF. The CDR3 DNA sequence: TGTGCCAGCAGTGAAGTGGGAGAGACCCAGTACTTC.

This clonotype was seen at least ten times. This chain uses TRBV5-1 with TRBJ2-1; D ambiguous. The CDR3 extends over 13 amino acids. Trimming pared 3 bases from V and 7 bases from J, leaving 11 bases between. Germline V CDR1 and CDR2: SGHRS, YFSETQ. The CDR3 DNA reads TGCGCCAGCAGCTCCCACACGGGTAATGAGCAGTTCTTC. This translates into CASSSHTGNEQFF.

The V gene is TRBV6-6, the J gene TRBJ2-7; D is undetermined. This CDR3 has 13 residues. The V end was cut by 5 bases, the J end by 4 bases, with 12 bases between. Germline V gene data show CDR1 as MNHNY and CDR2 as SVGAGI (reference sequence). The CDR3 reads CASSPWEAYEQYF. CDR3 DNA: TGTGCCAGCAGTCCCTGGGAAGCGTACGAGCAGTACTTC.

At least ten counts were recorded for this clonotype. The chain combines TRBV5-1 with TRBJ1-2, with unresolved D. The CDR3 is 15 residues long. Germline CDR1 and CDR2: SGHRS and YFSETQ. Trimming shortened V by 0 bases and J by 3 bases, and 12 bases separated the two germline ends. CDR3 DNA sequence: TGCGCCAGCAGCTTGGATTCAACACTGTACTATGGCTACACCTTC. Its protein is CASSLDSTLYYGYTF.

This clonotype came up many times. This chain uses TRBV18 with TRBJ2-7; 8 nucleotides align to TRBD1. The CDR3 sequence is 15 residues long. The J segment lost 1 base and the V segment lost 6 bases, leaving 8 bases of the junction unmatched. Germline V gives CDR1 KGHSH, CDR2 LQKENI. CDR3 loop: CASSSRDRGSYEQYV. CDR3 DNA: TGTGCCAGCTCGTCGCGAGACAGGGGTTCCTACGAGCAGTACGTC.

The chain carries TRBV28 and TRBJ1-1, with a weak D call TRBD1 (5 bases). Deletions cut 10 bases from V and 2 bases from J, with 14 bases between. Looked up from germline, CDR1 is MDHEN and CDR2 is SYDVKM. The CDR3 has 13 amino acids. The DNA of the CDR3 is TGTGCCATTAAGGGGCGTGCAAACACTGAAGCTTTCTTT. It specifies CAIKGRANTEAFF.

This chain uses TRBV2 with TRBJ1-5; TRBD1 aligns across 7 bases. Germline-derived CDR1 and CDR2 are SNHLY and FYNNEI. J was trimmed by 9 bases and V by 1 base; bases with no gene match: 6. CDR3 length: 14 amino acids. CDR3 sequence (DNA): TGTGCCAGCAGTGAAGAAGACAGGGCGATGCCCCAGCATTTT. Translated: CASSEEDRAMPQHF.

This clonotype was seen more than once but under ten times. The V call is TRBV6-6, the J call TRBJ1-6; 7 nucleotides agree with TRBD1. Per germline, CDR1 MNHNY and CDR2 SVGAGI (reference sequence). This CDR3 region has 14 residues. The trim removed 6 bases at V and 10 bases at J, leaving 9 bases unmatched. The CDR3 loop is CASRRTGQISPLHF. CDR3 in DNA: TGTGCCAGCAGGCGGACAGGACAGATCTCACCCCTCCACTTT.

This clonotype was recorded many times. The genes are TRBV3-1 and TRBJ2-6; no clear D gene. Trimming stripped 0 bases from V and 13 bases from J, with 7 bases between. Per germline, CDR1 LGHDT and CDR2 YNNKEL (reference sequence). The CDR3 is 12 residues long. The CDR3 reads CASSQDLGVLTF. CDR3 bases: TGTGCCAGCAGCCAAGATCTAGGGGTCCTGACTTTC.

The V and J genes are TRBV19 and TRBJ1-2, with TRBD1 as a possible D gene (6 bases). CDR3 length equals 13 residues. In germline, CDR1 is LNHDA, CDR2 SQIVND (reference sequence). The ends were cut back, 7 bases at V and 1 base at J, with 10 bases in the middle. CDR3: CASNRDLNYGYTF. CDR3 bases: TGTGCCAGTAACAGGGACCTTAACTATGGCTACACCTTC.

This clonotype was seen at least ten times. The CDR3 nucleotides read TGTGCCAGCAGTCACGACACTGGCACGAACACTGAAGCTTTCTTT. It yields the protein CASSHDTGTNTEAFF. The chain is built from TRBV12-3 or TRBV12-4 and TRBJ1-1; D remains ambiguous. There are 15 residues in the CDR3. V was shortened by 5 bases and J by 1 base, with 14 bases between the two germline ends.

The chain is built from TRBV12-5 and TRBJ2-1; 9 bases line up with TRBD2. J lost 7 bases, V lost 3 bases, and 7 bases had no gene match. Per germline, CDR1 LGHNT and CDR2 FRNRAP. CDR3 length: 15 residues. Written as DNA, the CDR3 is TGTGCTAGTGGTTTTGGGCTAGCGGGGTATAATGAGCAGTTCTTC. Amino acids: CASGFGLAGYNEQFF.

The chain joins TRBV6-1 to TRBJ2-7; 10 positions match TRBD2. V lost 2 bases to trimming and J lost 2 bases; unmatched junction nucleotides: 3. Per germline, CDR1 MNHNS and CDR2 SASEGT. The CDR3 is 15 amino acids. CDR3 in DNA: TGTGCCAGCAGTGAACTAGCGGGGGCCCCCTACGAGCAGTACGTC. Its protein is CASSELAGAPYEQYV.

V is TRBV7-9 and J is TRBJ2-1, with TRBD2 as a possible D gene (5 bases). The V end was cut by 1 base, the J end by 5 bases, with 9 bases between. In germline, CDR1 is SEHNR, CDR2 FQNEAQ (reference sequence). The length of the CDR3 is 14 residues. The CDR3 region has the DNA TGTGCCAGCAGCTTAGTCCTAGCCGACAATGAGCAGTTCTTC. Its translation: CASSLVLADNEQFF.

The V call is TRBV4-2, the J call TRBJ2-7; TRBD2 matches at 10 bases. The V gene end was trimmed by 4 bases and the J gene end by 7 bases; junction bases not matched to a gene: 16. CDR1 and CDR2 (germline): LGHNA, YNFKEQ. The CDR3 is made up of 17 amino acids. The CDR3 nucleotides are TGTGCCAGCAGCCTATCCCTACTAGCGGGGCGGTCAGGGGAGCAGTACTTC. Translating gives CASSLSLLAGRSGEQYF.

This chain joins TRBV5-1 and TRBJ2-5; D unclear. Trimming pared 1 base from V and 4 bases from J, leaving 8 bases between. Germline CDR1 is SGHRS and CDR2 is YFSETQ. CDR3 length: 13 residues. The chain's CDR3 is CASSLQDRETQYF. The CDR3 region has the DNA TGCGCCAGCAGCTTGCAGGATAGAGAGACCCAGTACTTC. Drawing the rest from reference TRBV5-1 and TRBJ2-5, the complete variable domain is KAGVTQTPRYLIKTRGQQVTLSCSPISGHRSVSWYQQTPGQGLQFLFEYFSETQRNKGNFPGRFSGRQFSNSRSEMNVSTLELGDSALYLCASSLQDRETQYFGPGTRLLVL.

This chain connects TRBV6-5 to TRBJ1-5; a weak D match, TRBD1 (5 bases). This CDR3 spans 15 amino acids. The ends were cut back, 2 bases at V and 6 bases at J, with 14 bases in the middle. Germline V gene sequence: CDR1 MNHEY, CDR2 SVGAGI. In DNA form, the CDR3 reads TGTGCCAGCAGTTACCAGGCAGGGCTCGGTCAGCCCCAGCATTTT. It codes for CASSYQAGLGQPQHF.

This chain links TRBV9 with TRBJ2-7; D gene ambiguous. Germline loops: CDR1 SGDLS, CDR2 YYNGEE. With 4 bases removed from V and 2 bases from J, the gap between germline ends came to 16 bases. This CDR3 has 15 residues. The CDR3 protein is CASSSVGSWTYEQYF. CDR3 coding DNA: TGTGCCAGCAGCTCAGTAGGGTCCTGGACCTACGAGCAGTACTTC.

This chain joins TRBV18 and TRBJ2-3, with D tentatively TRBD2 (6 bases). Germline CDR1 reads KGHSH; CDR2 reads LQKENI. The CDR3 is 15 residues long. The V and J ends lost 1 base and 4 bases respectively, with 12 bases between them. The chain's CDR3 is CASSPLRPGADTQYF. CDR3 sequence (DNA): TGTGCCAGCTCACCACTGCGGCCGGGAGCAGATACGCAGTATTTT.

This clonotype appeared a few times. The chain carries TRBV4-3 and TRBJ2-6, with unresolved D. Germline V gene lookup returns CDR1 LGHNA and CDR2 YSLEER. The CDR3 loop spans 14 amino acids. The V end was cut by 4 bases, the J end by 2 bases, with 6 bases between. The DNA for the CDR3 is TGCGCCAGCAGCCGGAAAACTGGGGCCAACGTCCTGACTTTC. This gives the protein CASSRKTGANVLTF.